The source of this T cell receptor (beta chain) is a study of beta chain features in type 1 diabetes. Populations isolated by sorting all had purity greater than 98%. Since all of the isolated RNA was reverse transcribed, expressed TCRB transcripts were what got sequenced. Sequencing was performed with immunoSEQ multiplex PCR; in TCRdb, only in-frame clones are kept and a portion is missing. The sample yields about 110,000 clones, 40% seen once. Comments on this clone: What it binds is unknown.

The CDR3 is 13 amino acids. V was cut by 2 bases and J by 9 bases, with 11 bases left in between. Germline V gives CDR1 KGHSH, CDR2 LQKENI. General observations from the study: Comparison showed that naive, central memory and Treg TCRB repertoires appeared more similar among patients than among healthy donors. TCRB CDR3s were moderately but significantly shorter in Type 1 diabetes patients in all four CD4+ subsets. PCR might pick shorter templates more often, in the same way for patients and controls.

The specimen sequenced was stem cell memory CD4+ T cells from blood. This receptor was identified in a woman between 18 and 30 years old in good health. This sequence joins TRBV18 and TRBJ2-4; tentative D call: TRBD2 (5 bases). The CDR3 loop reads CASSPDPGSIQYF. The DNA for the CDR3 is TGTGCCAGCTCACCAGATCCGGGAAGCATTCAGTACTTC.